These T cell receptor beta chains were read from a single sample in a study of cytomegalovirus exposure and HLA in healthy donors. Produced via immunoSEQ multiplex PCR; TCRdb's table is partial and in-frame only. Altogether about 160,000 clones are present, approximately 89% being singletons, with the ten largest covering 10%. The sequenced sample was PBMCs. The receptors were gathered from a woman aged 18-29 years in good health and CMV-seropositive. Both conserved end residues are part of each CDR3. The D gene is left open where the match is weak. Some rows have no size entry. The others give once, few or many, or a class for an expanded clone.

cdr3_nt cdr3_aa clone_size cdr3_length j_call d_call v_call
TGCGCCAGCAAATCCACGGTAGCGGGAGGGGTCGAGCAGTACTTC CASKSTVAGGVEQYF - 15 TRBJ2-7 TRBD2 TRBV4-1
TGCGCCAGCAGCCAACCGAAAGGACTAGCGGGAGGCTCCTACGAGCAGTACTTC CASSQPKGLAGGSYEQYF - 18 TRBJ2-7 TRBD2 TRBV4-1
TGTGCCAGCACCTTGGGACAGGGGGCGGGCGGGGAGCTGTTTTTT CASTLGQGAGGELFF few 15 TRBJ2-2 TRBD1 TRBV7-9
TGTGCCAGCACGGGGGACTATAGCAATCAGCCCCAGCATTTT CASTGDYSNQPQHF - 14 TRBJ1-5 - TRBV28
TGCGCCAGCAGTGCGACAAGGAACACTGAAGCTTTCTTT CASSATRNTEAFF - 13 TRBJ1-1 - TRBV10-1
TGTGCCAGCAGCCTGGGGGGAGCTGAGAGCAATCAGCCCCAGCATTTT CASSLGGAESNQPQHF - 16 TRBJ1-5 - TRBV5-4
TGTGCCAGCAGCTGGGACAGCACCTACAATGAGCAGTTCTTC CASSWDSTYNEQFF - 14 TRBJ2-1 TRBD1 TRBV9
TGTGCCAGCAGCCGGGTTACTTCAGGGGGCACAGATACGCAGTATTTT CASSRVTSGGTDTQYF - 16 TRBJ2-3 - TRBV11-3
TGTGCCAGCAGCTTCGGACTAGCGGGAGACGCGCAAAACATTCAGTACTTC CASSFGLAGDAQNIQYF once 17 TRBJ2-4 TRBD2 TRBV5-6
TGTGCCAGTAGTCAACTGGACAGGGGGGATCATCCCCAGCATTTT CASSQLDRGDHPQHF - 15 TRBJ1-5 TRBD1 TRBV19
TGTGCCTGGAGTTCCAGACTAGCGGGAGATGTAGATACGCAGTATTTT CAWSSRLAGDVDTQYF - 16 TRBJ2-3 TRBD2 TRBV30
TGTGCCAGCAGCCCCCAGATCGCCTACGAGCAGTACTTC CASSPQIAYEQYF - 13 TRBJ2-7 - TRBV5-6
TGTGCCAGCAGCTTTGACCGGGACAGGGTCTACGAGCAGTACTTC CASSFDRDRVYEQYF - 15 TRBJ2-7 TRBD1 TRBV7-2
TGTGCCAGCAGTGAAAAAGACAGGGCTTTGGATGAGCAGTTCTTC CASSEKDRALDEQFF - 15 TRBJ2-1 TRBD1 TRBV25-1
TGTGCCAGCAGTTACTCAACGGGGACAGCAAACTACGAGCAGTACTTC CASSYSTGTANYEQYF - 16 TRBJ2-7 TRBD1 TRBV6-5
TGCGCCAGCAGCTTGGCTCCCAGGGACGAGCAGTACTTC CASSLAPRDEQYF - 13 TRBJ2-7 - TRBV5-1
TGCGCCAGCTCTCAGGGGGCAGGGAACACTGAAGCTTTCTTT CASSQGAGNTEAFF - 14 TRBJ1-1 TRBD1 TRBV5-1
TGTGCCAGCAGCTTCCGACCCCGCCGAGGCGACACTGAAGCTTTCTTT CASSFRPRRGDTEAFF once 16 TRBJ1-1 - TRBV7-2
TGTGCCAGTGCCTGGCAGGATAATGAAAAACTGTTTTTT CASAWQDNEKLFF - 13 TRBJ1-4 - TRBV27
TGTGCTAGTGGTCCCCAGGGGAGCGACGAGCAGTACTTC CASGPQGSDEQYF - 13 TRBJ2-7 - TRBV12-5
TGTGCCAGCAGCGCGGGAGGGCTCGGAGGACACTCTGGGGCCAACGTCCTGACTTTC CASSAGGLGGHSGANVLTF few 19 TRBJ2-6 TRBD2 TRBV9
TGTGCCAGCAGCTTAGGACTAGCGCCTAGCACAGATACGCAGTATTTT CASSLGLAPSTDTQYF - 16 TRBJ2-3 TRBD2 TRBV5-5
TGTGCCAGCAGCTTAGAGGGCGGGAGGGCCTACGAGCAGTACTTC CASSLEGGRAYEQYF - 15 TRBJ2-7 TRBD2 TRBV7-6
TGTGCCAGCAGTTCAGGACAGGGGGCCTGGAACACTGAAGCTTTCTTT CASSSGQGAWNTEAFF - 16 TRBJ1-1 TRBD1 TRBV27
TGTGCCATCAGTGTTTCGGACGAGCAGTACTTC CAISVSDEQYF - 11 TRBJ2-7 - TRBV10-3
TGTGCCAGCAGTTTCGGGGGTTCCTACAATGAGCAGTTCTTC CASSFGGSYNEQFF - 14 TRBJ2-1 - TRBV27
TGTGCCAGCAGCTTAGAGGTTAGCGGCTCCTACGAGCAGTACTTC CASSLEVSGSYEQYF - 15 TRBJ2-7 - TRBV7-6
TGTGCCAGCAGCTCTTCAGGGGGTCTGGGACCGGAGCAGTACTTC CASSSSGGLGPEQYF - 15 TRBJ2-7 TRBD1 TRBV7-9
TGTGCCAGCAGCCAGCAGGGGCTCGGCTACACCTTC CASSQQGLGYTF - 12 TRBJ1-2 - TRBV11-2
TGTGCCAGCAGTCCACTAGCGGGCCCCACAGATACGCAGTATTTT CASSPLAGPTDTQYF once 15 TRBJ2-3 TRBD2 TRBV27
TGTGCCACCAGAGCAGGGTTTGGTTTACAGCCCCAGCATTTT CATRAGFGLQPQHF once 14 TRBJ1-5 - TRBV10-3
TGTGCCAGCAGCCCCCTCAGAACAGATACGCAGTATTTT CASSPLRTDTQYF - 13 TRBJ2-3 - TRBV5-4
TGTGCCAGCAGTTCAGGGTCGGATCGGTACACCTTC CASSSGSDRYTF - 12 TRBJ1-2 - TRBV28
TGTGCCAGCAGCCCATACACCGGGGAGCTGTTTTTT CASSPYTGELFF - 12 TRBJ2-2 - TRBV11-3
TGTGCCAGCAGCAGAGGGAACACCGGGGAGCTGTTTTTT CASSRGNTGELFF - 13 TRBJ2-2 - TRBV25-1
TGTGCCAGCAGCTTCGGTAGCGGGGTTGGGTATGAGCAGTTCTTC CASSFGSGVGYEQFF - 15 TRBJ2-1 TRBD2 TRBV11-1
TGTGCCAGCACGGAGCGGCCGAACACCGGGGAGCTGTTTTTT CASTERPNTGELFF - 14 TRBJ2-2 - TRBV6-4
TGTGCCAGCAGCGGATACCGGGACAGAATCTTAGAGACCCAGTACTTC CASSGYRDRILETQYF - 16 TRBJ2-5 TRBD1 TRBV5-4
TGTGCCAGCAGCTTGGGACACAGCAACACTGAAGCTTTCTTT CASSLGHSNTEAFF - 14 TRBJ1-1 - TRBV11-2
TGTGCCGTACGACTAGCGGGAAACTACAATGAGCAGTTCTTC CAVRLAGNYNEQFF - 14 TRBJ2-1 TRBD2 TRBV28
TGTGCCAGCAGCTGGACAGGACAGGGTGCAGATACGCAGTATTTT CASSWTGQGADTQYF once 15 TRBJ2-3 TRBD1 TRBV7-6
TGCAGCGTTGCTGGGACAGGGGTTCGGGGCTACACCTTC CSVAGTGVRGYTF - 13 TRBJ1-2 TRBD1 TRBV29-1